The clone carrying this TCR beta chain was picked up a small number of times. This specimen comes from a study of blood T cell repertoires in COVID-19. Study context: PBMCs, B-cell-depleted T cells, or T cells provided the cDNA or gDNA that made up the material.

The table came from immunoSEQ multiplex PCR; TCRdb's copy has only in-frame clones and leaves some out. This repertoire shows 70,000 or so clones, 75% to 80% found once; its top ten account for around 47%. The CDR3 consists of 13 residues. The junction had 2 bases not matched to a gene; V was cut back by 5 bases and J by 3 bases. Germline loops: CDR1 SGHKS, CDR2 YYEKEE (reference sequence). The V call is TRBV5-5, the J call TRBJ1-1, with TRBD1 matching 9 bases. The sequenced material came from peripheral blood. The sequence derives from a human donor in a cohort sampled during active COVID-19. The CDR3 DNA is TGTGCCAGCAGTAGACAGGGGGACACTGAAGCTTTCTTT. Translating gives CASSRQGDTEAFF. Filled out from reference TRBV5-5 and TRBJ1-1, the complete variable domain reads DAGVTQSPTHLIKTRGQQVTLRCSPISGHKSVSWYQQVLGQGPQFIFQYYEKEERGRGNFPDRFSARQFPNYSSELNVNALLLGDSALYLCASSRQGDTEAFFGQGTRLTVV.